These T cell receptor beta chains were read from a single sample in a study of early T cells in non-severe SARS-CoV-2 infection. TCRdb analysed the 5' RACE reads with MiXCR anew, one entry per CDR3 protein. This sample has 45,000 to 60,000 distinct CDR3 sequences, with about 8% found just once. Sequencing was done on a sample of whole blood. These receptors were taken from an adult who was a healthcare worker with PCR-confirmed SARS-CoV-2 infection or an uninfected control (not recorded which). Both conserved end residues are part of each CDR3. Fields, in order: V gene, CDR3 protein.

>TRBV28
CASSLRDYLTDTQYF
>TRBV6-4
CASSGGSETGELFF
>TRBV11-2
CASSWGGTSGRADTQYF
>TRBV7-3
CASSSNREDTQYF
>TRBV19
CASSIEGYADTQYF
>TRBV5-1
CASTVLAGDNEQFF
>TRBV7-2
CASSPDRQFYGYTF
>TRBV19
CASSLSGTSGYNEQFF
>TRBV4-2
CASSQAESMEQYF
>TRBV28
CASSRGTNTEAFF
>TRBV20-1
CSAQPTERHGYTF
>TRBV6-5
CASSYDGGDPEAFF
>TRBV19
CASSMGSADQETQYF
>TRBV6-6
CASSYLGLAGVLYNEQFF
>TRBV21-1
CASSVQWRDGDTQYF
>TRBV5-1
CASSSTGGSYYEQYF
>TRBV7-8
CASSLLAGKTVPDTQYF